Each of the 21 T cell receptor beta chains below was sequenced from the same sample in a study of blood T cell repertoires in COVID-19. Here immunoSEQ multiplex PCR was the method, and the copy in TCRdb shows in-frame clones only, minus some. The data hold over 60,000 clones, with 90% observed a single time. The sequenced sample consisted of peripheral blood. Receptor source: a man aged 45-65 years with acute or convalescent COVID-19.

The CDR3 nucleotides read TGTGCCAGCAGTTTCAACAATGAGCAGTTCTTC. Protein sequence: CASSFNNEQFF. The chain joins TRBV12-3 or TRBV12-4 to TRBJ2-1, with D uncertain. The V end lost 3 bases, the J end lost 5 bases, and 2 bases lay between the germline ends. CDR3 length: 11 amino acids.

The chain couples TRBV5-4 to TRBJ1-1; no clear D. In germline, CDR1 is SGHNT, CDR2 YYREEE (reference sequence). The CDR3 sequence is 13 residues long. The ends were cut back, 4 bases at V and 5 bases at J, with 12 bases in the middle. CDR3 sequence (DNA): TGTGCCAGCAGCCATCCAAGGAGGACTGAAGCTTTCTTT. It codes for CASSHPRRTEAFF.

The CDR3 DNA sequence: TGTGCCAGCAGCTTAGGGGGAGGGTACGAGCAGTACTTC. This codes for CASSLGGGYEQYF. The chain links TRBV7-9 to TRBJ2-7; TRBD2 matches at 7 bases. The CDR3 has 13 residues. Germline CDR1 SEHNR, CDR2 FQNEAQ (reference sequence). Trimming removed 1 base from V and 4 bases from J; junction bases left unmatched: 1.

The chain recombines TRBV6-5 with TRBJ2-3, with D tentatively TRBD2 (6 bases). Germline CDR1 reads MNHEY; CDR2 reads SVGAGI. V was pared by 6 bases and J by 3 bases, with 13 bases between. This CDR3 has 14 amino acids. The CDR3: CASRRGLSTDTQYF. The CDR3 DNA reads TGTGCCAGCAGAAGGGGACTTTCTACAGATACGCAGTATTTT.

The CDR3 sequence is CASSLAQDRAYGYTF. For the CDR3, the DNA is TGTGCCAGCAGCTTAGCCCAGGACAGGGCCTATGGCTACACCTTC. The rearrangement joins TRBV7-8 to TRBJ1-2; TRBD1 matches at 8 bases. The CDR3 runs to 15 residues. V trimming: 0 bases; J trimming: 4 bases; junction bases outside the gene matches: 4. The V gene's germline CDR1 is SGHVS and CDR2 FQNEAQ.

This clone appeared a single time. The rearrangement links TRBV5-1 to TRBJ2-7, with D maybe TRBD2 (5 bases). The CDR3 runs to 17 residues. V was clipped by 0 bases and J by 3 bases, with 19 bases between them. Germline loops: CDR1 SGHRS, CDR2 YFSETQ. The CDR3, as DNA: TGCGCCAGCAGCTTGGCCCCCTTAGGTGCTAGCTTCTACGAGCAGTACTTC. It is translated as CASSLAPLGASFYEQYF.

The CDR3 region is CTSSQDRGLAGGRYIQYF. CDR3 nucleotide sequence: TGCACCAGCAGCCAAGATCGGGGACTAGCGGGAGGCCGGTACATTCAGTACTTC. This chain links TRBV1 with TRBJ2-4; the listed D gene, TRBD2, was not tested against the DNA. TRBV1 is noted as a pseudogene. The CDR3 is made up of 18 amino acids.

The rearrangement links TRBV6-5 to TRBJ1-2; D gene unclear. Trimming removed 2 bases at V and 3 bases at J, with 7 bases between. The germline V gene has CDR1 MNHEY and CDR2 SVGAGI. This CDR3 region has 13 residues. CDR3 sequence reads: CASSYGPDYGYTF. CDR3 nucleotide sequence: TGTGCCAGCAGTTACGGGCCGGACTATGGCTACACCTTC.

This chain joins TRBV5-4 and TRBJ2-4; D not certain. Trimming took 2 bases from V and 5 from J, leaving 11 bases between them. This CDR3 has 14 residues. Germline CDR1 reads SGHNT; CDR2 reads YYREEE (reference sequence). The CDR3 DNA reads as TGTGCCAGCAGCTTCGAACCGATAGAAAACATTCAGTACTTC. This codes for CASSFEPIENIQYF.

V gene TRBV11-2 combines with J gene TRBJ2-5, with D unresolved. Looked up from germline, CDR1 is SGHAT and CDR2 is FQNNGV. The CDR3 is 12 amino acids. The ends were cut back, 5 bases at V and 4 bases at J, with 8 bases in the middle. CDR3 bases: TGTGCCAGCAGCGAAGTCGGAGAGACCCAGTACTTC. It is translated as CASSEVGETQYF.

This chain links TRBV7-9 with TRBJ1-4; 9 bases line up with TRBD1. Germline values: CDR1 SEHNR, CDR2 FQNEAQ (reference sequence). The CDR3 sequence is 15 residues long. Losses at the gene ends were 3 bases for V and 8 bases for J; bases not matched to a gene: 7. The chain's CDR3 is CASSFSGTGFEKLFF. CDR3 nucleotide sequence: TGTGCCAGCAGCTTCTCCGGGACAGGGTTCGAAAAACTGTTTTTT. Filled out from reference TRBV7-9 and TRBJ1-4, the complete variable domain reads DTGVSQNPRHKITKRGQNVTFRCDPISEHNRLYWYRQTLGQGPEFLTYFQNEAQLEKSRLLSDRFSAERPKGSFSTLEIQRTEQGDSAMYLCASSFSGTGFEKLFFGSGTQLSVL.

V gene TRBV11-2 combines with J gene TRBJ1-1; no clear D gene. This CDR3 has 15 amino acids. CDR1 SGHAT and CDR2 FQNNGV come from the germline V gene. Between the trimmed V and J ends, which lost 0 bases and 11 bases, there was a span of 19 bases. The CDR3 DNA sequence: TGTGCCAGCAGCTTAGATAAGTTTCGTGGAGGGAATGCTTTCTTT. Its protein is CASSLDKFRGGNAFF.

In nucleotides, the CDR3 is TGTGCCAGCAGCTTGCCCGTCGAACGAGGCGAGCAGTACTTC. Its protein is CASSLPVERGEQYF. The gene calls are TRBV5-6 and TRBJ2-7; D gene unclear. The germline CDR1 and CDR2 sequences are SGHDT and YYEEEE. V dropped 1 base and J dropped 6 bases, with 14 bases sitting between them. The CDR3 runs 14 residues.

The chain couples TRBV5-5 to TRBJ1-3; 7 bases are shared with TRBD1. Germline V CDR1 and CDR2: SGHKS, YYEKEE (reference sequence). Unmatched junction bases numbered 5, after V lost 4 bases and J lost 4 bases. The CDR3 has 14 residues. CDR3 DNA sequence: TGTGCCAGCAGCAAGACAGGGACGGGAAACACCATATATTTT. It yields the protein CASSKTGTGNTIYF.

CDR3 amino acids: CASSRTPAGGPGGEQYF. The CDR3 coding sequence is TGCGCCAGCAGCCGGACACCAGCGGGAGGGCCCGGCGGCGAGCAGTACTTC. The gene calls are TRBV5-1 and TRBJ2-7; TRBD2 matches 10 bases. The CDR3 is 17 amino acids. The V gene's germline CDR1 is SGHRS and CDR2 YFSETQ. The ends lost 4 bases at V and 6 bases at J; junction bases unmatched: 16.

The rearrangement links TRBV30 to TRBJ1-1; D is possibly TRBD1 (6 bases). The V and J ends lost 3 bases and 4 bases respectively, with 12 bases between them. The germline V gene encodes CDR1 GTSNPN and CDR2 SVGIG (reference sequence). The CDR3 runs 13 residues. CDR3: CAWRENRVTEAFF. The CDR3 DNA sequence: TGTGCCTGGAGGGAAAACAGGGTCACTGAAGCTTTCTTT. Supplemented by reference TRBV30 and TRBJ1-1, the full variable domain reads SQTIHQWPATLVQPVGSPLSLECTVEGTSNPNLYWYRQAAGRGLQLLFYSVGIGQISSEVPQNLSASRPQDRQFILSSKKLLLSDSGFYLCAWRENRVTEAFFGQGTRLTVV.

This chain joins TRBV18 and TRBJ2-2; 8 bases match TRBD1. Germline V lookup: CDR1 KGHSH, CDR2 LQKENI. The length of the CDR3 is 16 residues. The V gene end was trimmed by 3 bases and the J gene end by 5 bases; junction bases not matched to a gene: 8. This chain's CDR3 is CASSPTGVYITGELFF. As DNA, the CDR3 is TGTGCCAGCTCACCGACAGGGGTCTACATAACCGGGGAGCTGTTTTTT.

The chain recombines TRBV11-2 with TRBJ2-5, with 8 bases fitting TRBD1. The J segment lost 5 bases and the V segment lost 4 bases, leaving 9 bases of the junction unmatched. The CDR3 loop spans 15 amino acids. Germline-derived CDR1 and CDR2 are SGHAT and FQNNGV. The CDR3 loop is CASSSYDRGTETQYF. The CDR3 DNA follows: TGTGCCAGCAGCTCATACGACAGGGGAACCGAGACCCAGTACTTC.

In DNA, the CDR3 is TGTGCCAGCAGCTTAGACCGACAGGGTTCGGAGACCCAGTACTTC. Its protein product is CASSLDRQGSETQYF. The V and J genes are TRBV11-2 and TRBJ2-5; 7 bases line up with TRBD1. From germline, CDR1 is SGHAT and CDR2 FQNNGV. The CDR3 has 15 amino acids. After removal of 0 bases from V and 5 bases from J, the junction contained 6 bases not matched to a gene.

The J gene is TRBJ1-4, the V gene TRBV30, with 7 positions matching TRBD1. Germline assignment: CDR1 GTSNPN and CDR2 SVGIG (reference sequence). This CDR3 spans 14 amino acids. The trim removed 1 base at V and 1 base at J, leaving 0 bases unmatched. CDR3 sequence reads: CAWSAGGTNEKLFF. The CDR3 DNA follows: TGTGCCTGGAGTGCAGGGGGAACTAATGAAAAACTGTTTTTT.

V usage is TRBV9 and J usage is TRBJ2-1; 10 nucleotides match TRBD2. This CDR3 is 15 amino acids long. The germline V gene encodes CDR1 SGDLS and CDR2 YYNGEE. The V gene end was trimmed by 4 bases and the J gene end by 0 bases; junction bases not matched to a gene: 1. DNA of the CDR3: TGTGCCAGCAGCCCTAGCGGGAGCTCCTACAATGAGCAGTTCTTC. This gives the protein CASSPSGSSYNEQFF.